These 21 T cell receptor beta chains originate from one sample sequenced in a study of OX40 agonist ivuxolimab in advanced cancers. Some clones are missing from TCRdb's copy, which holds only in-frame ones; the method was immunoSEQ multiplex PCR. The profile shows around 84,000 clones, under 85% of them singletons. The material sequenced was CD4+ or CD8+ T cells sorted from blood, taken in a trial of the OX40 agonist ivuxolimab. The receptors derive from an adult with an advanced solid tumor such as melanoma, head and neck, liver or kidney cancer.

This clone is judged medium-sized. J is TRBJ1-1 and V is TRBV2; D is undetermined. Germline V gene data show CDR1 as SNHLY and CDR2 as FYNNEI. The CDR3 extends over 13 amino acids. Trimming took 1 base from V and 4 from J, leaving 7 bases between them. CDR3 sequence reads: CASSEGGSTEAFF. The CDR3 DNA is TGTGCCAGCAGTGAAGGGGGAAGCACTGAAGCTTTCTTT.

CDR3 amino acids: CASSVGGDSGNTIYF. The CDR3 DNA is TGTGCCAGCAGCGTAGGCGGGGACTCCGGAAACACCATATATTTT. J is TRBJ1-3 and V is TRBV9, with D maybe TRBD1 (5 bases). V was trimmed by 0 bases and J by 4 bases, leaving 11 bases between them. The CDR3 extends over 15 amino acids. Germline CDR1 reads SGDLS; CDR2 reads YYNGEE.

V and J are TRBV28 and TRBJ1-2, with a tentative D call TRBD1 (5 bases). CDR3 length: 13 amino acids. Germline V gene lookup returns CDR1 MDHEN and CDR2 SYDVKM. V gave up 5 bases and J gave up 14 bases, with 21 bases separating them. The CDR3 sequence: CASSGPATGKCTF. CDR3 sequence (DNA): TGTGCCAGCAGTGGACCCGCTACAGGAAAGTGTACCTTC.

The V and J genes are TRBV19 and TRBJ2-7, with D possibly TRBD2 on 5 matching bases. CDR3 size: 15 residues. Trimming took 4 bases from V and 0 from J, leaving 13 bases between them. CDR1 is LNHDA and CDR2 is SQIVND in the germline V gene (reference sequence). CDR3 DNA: TGTGCCAGTAGTAGAGGGATAGATAGCTCCTACGAGCAGTACTTC. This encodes CASSRGIDSSYEQYF.

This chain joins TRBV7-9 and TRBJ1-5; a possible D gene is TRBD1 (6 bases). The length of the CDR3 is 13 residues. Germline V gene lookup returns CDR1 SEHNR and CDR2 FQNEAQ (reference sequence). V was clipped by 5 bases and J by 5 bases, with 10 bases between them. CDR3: CASSRTADQPQHF. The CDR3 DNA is TGTGCCAGCAGCCGGACAGCAGATCAGCCCCAGCATTTT.

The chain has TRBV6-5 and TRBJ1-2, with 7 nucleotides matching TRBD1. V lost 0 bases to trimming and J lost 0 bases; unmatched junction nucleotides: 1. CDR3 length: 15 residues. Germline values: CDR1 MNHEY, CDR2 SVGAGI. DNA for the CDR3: TGTGCCAGCAGTTACTCCGGGACAGCTAACTATGGCTACACCTTC. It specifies CASSYSGTANYGYTF.

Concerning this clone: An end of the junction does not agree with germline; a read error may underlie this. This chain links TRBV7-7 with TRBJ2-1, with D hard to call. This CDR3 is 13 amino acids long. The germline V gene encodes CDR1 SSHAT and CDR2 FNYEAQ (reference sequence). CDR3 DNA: TGTGCTAGCAGCTTAAGACAAAACAATGAGCAGTTCTTC. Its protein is CASSLRQNNEQFF.

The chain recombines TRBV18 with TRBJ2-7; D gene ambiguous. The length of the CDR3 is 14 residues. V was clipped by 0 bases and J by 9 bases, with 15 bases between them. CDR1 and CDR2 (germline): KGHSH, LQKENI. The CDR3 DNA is TGTGCCAGCTCACCACCATATTCGGTGAGACGGCAGTACTTC. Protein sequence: CASSPPYSVRRQYF.

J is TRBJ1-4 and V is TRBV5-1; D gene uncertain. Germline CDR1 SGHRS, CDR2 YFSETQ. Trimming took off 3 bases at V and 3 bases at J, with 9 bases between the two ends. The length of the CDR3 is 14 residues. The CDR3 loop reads CASSSEWANEKLFF. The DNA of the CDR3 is TGCGCCAGCAGCTCCGAGTGGGCTAATGAAAAACTGTTTTTT.

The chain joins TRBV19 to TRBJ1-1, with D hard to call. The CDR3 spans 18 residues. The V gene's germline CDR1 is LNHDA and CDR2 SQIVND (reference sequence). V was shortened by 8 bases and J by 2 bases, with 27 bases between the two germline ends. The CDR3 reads CASRRVIYQRGPNTEAFF. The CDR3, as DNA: TGTGCCAGTCGTCGTGTCATCTACCAGCGCGGACCCAACACTGAAGCTTTCTTT.

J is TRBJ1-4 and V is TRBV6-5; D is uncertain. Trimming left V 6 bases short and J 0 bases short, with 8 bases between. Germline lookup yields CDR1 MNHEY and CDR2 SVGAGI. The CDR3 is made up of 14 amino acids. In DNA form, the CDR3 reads TGTGCCAGCAGCATCACTGCAACTAATGAAAAACTGTTTTTT. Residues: CASSITATNEKLFF.

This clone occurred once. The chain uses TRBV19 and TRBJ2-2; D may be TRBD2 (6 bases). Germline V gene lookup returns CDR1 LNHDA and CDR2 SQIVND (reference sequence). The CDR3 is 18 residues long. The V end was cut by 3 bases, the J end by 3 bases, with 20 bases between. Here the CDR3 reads CASSIITGSSGYTGELFF. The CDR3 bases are TGTGCCAGTAGTATTATAACCGGAAGTAGCGGATACACCGGGGAGCTGTTTTTT. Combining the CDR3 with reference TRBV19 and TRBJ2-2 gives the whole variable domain DGGITQSPKYLFRKEGQNVTLSCEQNLNHDAMYWYRQDPGQGLRLIYYSQIVNDFQKGDIAEGYSVSREKKESFPLTVTSAQKNPTAFYLCASSIITGSSGYTGELFFGEGSRLTVL.

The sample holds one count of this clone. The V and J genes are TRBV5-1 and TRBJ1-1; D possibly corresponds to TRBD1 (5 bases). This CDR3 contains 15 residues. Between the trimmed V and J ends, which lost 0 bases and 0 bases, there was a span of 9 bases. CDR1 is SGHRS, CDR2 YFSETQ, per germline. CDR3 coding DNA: TGCGCCAGCAGCTTGGTTGCAGGGTTGAACACTGAAGCTTTCTTT. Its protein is CASSLVAGLNTEAFF.

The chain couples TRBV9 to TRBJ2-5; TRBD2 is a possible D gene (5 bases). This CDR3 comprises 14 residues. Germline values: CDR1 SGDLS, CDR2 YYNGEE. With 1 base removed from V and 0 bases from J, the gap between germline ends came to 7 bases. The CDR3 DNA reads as TGTGCCAGCAGCGTATCGGGGTACCAAGAGACCCAGTACTTC. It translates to CASSVSGYQETQYF.

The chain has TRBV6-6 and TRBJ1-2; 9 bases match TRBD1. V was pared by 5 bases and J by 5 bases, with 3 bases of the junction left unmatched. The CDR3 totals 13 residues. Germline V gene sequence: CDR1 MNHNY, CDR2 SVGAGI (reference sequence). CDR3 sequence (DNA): TGTGCCAGCAGTAAAGACAGGGGGTATGGCTACACCTTC. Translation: CASSKDRGYGYTF.

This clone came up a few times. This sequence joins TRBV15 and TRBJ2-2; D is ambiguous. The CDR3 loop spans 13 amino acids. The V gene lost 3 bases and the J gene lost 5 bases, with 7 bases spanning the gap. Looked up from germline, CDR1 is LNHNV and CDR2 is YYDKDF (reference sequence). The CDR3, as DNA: TGTGCCACCAGCAGCAAGGAGACCGGGGAGCTGTTTTTT. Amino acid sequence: CATSSKETGELFF.

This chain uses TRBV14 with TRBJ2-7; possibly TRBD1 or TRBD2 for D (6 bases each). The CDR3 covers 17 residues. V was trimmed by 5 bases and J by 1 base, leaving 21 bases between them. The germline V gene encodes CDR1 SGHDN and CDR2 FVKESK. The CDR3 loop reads CASSLPSGGWGSYEQYF. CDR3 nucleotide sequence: TGTGCCAGCAGCTTACCCTCCGGGGGCTGGGGGTCCTACGAGCAGTACTTC.

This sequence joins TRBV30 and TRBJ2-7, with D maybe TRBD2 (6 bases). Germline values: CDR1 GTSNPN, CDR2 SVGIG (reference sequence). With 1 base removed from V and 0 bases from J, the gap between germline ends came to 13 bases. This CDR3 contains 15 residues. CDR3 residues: CAWSAGGTLSYEQYF. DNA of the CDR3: TGTGCCTGGAGTGCTGGGGGGACCCTCTCCTACGAGCAGTACTTC.

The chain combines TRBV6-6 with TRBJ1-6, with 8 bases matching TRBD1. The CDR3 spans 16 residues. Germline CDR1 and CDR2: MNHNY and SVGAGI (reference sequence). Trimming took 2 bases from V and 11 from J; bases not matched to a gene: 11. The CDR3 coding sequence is TGTGCCAGCAGTTACCCAACGGGGCAGGGGGCTCCACCCCTCCACTTT. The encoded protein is CASSYPTGQGAPPLHF.

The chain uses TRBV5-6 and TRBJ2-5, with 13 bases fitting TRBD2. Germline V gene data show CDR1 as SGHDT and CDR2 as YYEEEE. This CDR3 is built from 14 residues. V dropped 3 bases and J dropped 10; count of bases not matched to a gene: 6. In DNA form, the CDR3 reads TGTGCCAGCAGCTCACGGACTAGCGGGGGCCTCCAGTACTTC. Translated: CASSSRTSGGLQYF.

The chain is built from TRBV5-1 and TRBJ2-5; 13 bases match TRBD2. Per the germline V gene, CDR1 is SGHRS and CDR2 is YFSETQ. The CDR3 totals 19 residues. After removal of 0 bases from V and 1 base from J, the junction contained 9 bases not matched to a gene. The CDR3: CASSLGGTSGATLQETQYF. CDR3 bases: TGCGCCAGCAGCTTGGGAGGGACTAGCGGGGCTACCCTCCAAGAGACCCAGTACTTC.